Shown below are 29 T cell receptor beta chains from a single sample sequenced in a study of blood T cell repertoires in COVID-19. The table came from immunoSEQ multiplex PCR; TCRdb's copy has only in-frame clones and leaves some out. Of approximately 110,000 clones listed, roughly 80% are singletons. What was sequenced was peripheral blood. These receptors were taken from a man over 45 with acute or convalescent COVID-19.

The rearrangement uses TRBV9 and TRBJ1-4; a possible D gene is TRBD1 (5 bases). V was trimmed by 4 bases and J by 7 bases, leaving 23 bases between them. CDR3 length: 17 residues. Germline CDR1 is SGDLS and CDR2 is YYNGEE. CDR3 DNA: TGTGCCAGCAGCCCCCGTGGGGTCGGGGGAGGAGGTGAAAAACTGTTTTTT. Translated: CASSPRGVGGGGEKLFF. Combining the CDR3 with reference TRBV9 and TRBJ1-4 gives the whole variable domain DSGVTQTPKHLITATGQRVTLRCSPRSGDLSVYWYQQSLDQGLQFLIQYYNGEERAKGNILERFSAQQFPDLHSELNLSSLELGDSALYFCASSPRGVGGGGEKLFFGSGTQLSVL.

The V call is TRBV28, the J call TRBJ2-7, with 10 bases aligning to TRBD1. This CDR3 spans 15 amino acids. The germline V gene has CDR1 MDHEN and CDR2 SYDVKM. The V gene end was trimmed by 7 bases and the J gene end by 4 bases; junction bases not matched to a gene: 10. The chain's CDR3 is CASIPADRGKYEQYF. The CDR3 DNA follows: TGTGCCAGCATCCCTGCGGACAGGGGGAAATACGAGCAGTACTTC.

This clone was found a few times. This sequence joins TRBV10-3 and TRBJ1-4; 10 bases line up with TRBD1. Germline V gene lookup returns CDR1 ENHRY and CDR2 SYGVKD. The V gene end was trimmed by 4 bases and the J gene end by 6 bases; junction bases not matched to a gene: 2. The CDR3 loop spans 14 amino acids. CDR3 nucleotides: TGTGCCATCAGTGGACAGGGGGCCGATGAAAAACTGTTTTTT. It specifies CAISGQGADEKLFF.

This chain joins TRBV10-3 and TRBJ2-2; 8 nucleotides align to TRBD1. Germline-derived CDR1 and CDR2 are ENHRY and SYGVKD. CDR3 size: 15 residues. V lost 4 bases and J lost 2; bases outside the gene matches: 3. CDR3 loop: CAISADRANTGELFF. The CDR3 DNA reads as TGTGCCATCAGTGCGGACAGGGCCAACACCGGGGAGCTGTTTTTT.

The chain joins TRBV6-1 to TRBJ2-1; TRBD1 agrees at 8 bases. The V gene's germline CDR1 is MNHNS and CDR2 SASEGT. The CDR3 covers 17 residues. The J segment lost 5 bases and the V segment lost 4 bases, leaving 13 bases of the junction unmatched. The CDR3 loop is CASSGDSRTGLHNEQFF. DNA for the CDR3: TGTGCCAGCAGTGGGGACTCCAGGACAGGGTTGCACAATGAGCAGTTCTTC.

The DNA for the CDR3 is TGTGCCAGCAGCGGTGGGACTAGCGGGGGGGCAGATACGCAGTATTTT. It translates to CASSGGTSGGADTQYF. J is TRBJ2-3 and V is TRBV25-1; 16 bases line up with TRBD2. This CDR3 spans 16 amino acids. Germline V gives CDR1 MGHDK, CDR2 SYGVNS. Trimming took 6 bases from V and 4 from J; bases not matched to a gene: 4.

The J gene is TRBJ1-1, the V gene TRBV6-1; TRBD1 agrees at 7 bases. V lost 2 bases to trimming and J lost 0 bases; unmatched junction nucleotides: 3. This CDR3 is built from 15 residues. The germline CDR1 and CDR2 sequences are MNHNS and SASEGT. The CDR3 bases are TGTGCCAGCAGTGAACAGGGGGGAATGAACACTGAAGCTTTCTTT. It codes for CASSEQGGMNTEAFF.

The V gene is TRBV6-1, the J gene TRBJ1-5; D unresolved. The V gene's germline CDR1 is MNHNS and CDR2 SASEGT. Between the trimmed V and J ends, which lost 3 bases and 4 bases, there was a span of 13 bases. The CDR3 totals 15 residues. Here the CDR3 reads CASSDRWSRNQPQHF. The CDR3, as DNA: TGTGCCAGCAGTGATCGTTGGTCTCGGAATCAGCCCCAGCATTTT.

This clone appeared once. V gene TRBV19 combines with J gene TRBJ2-1, with TRBD2 matching 7 bases. Losses at the gene ends were 2 bases for V and 2 bases for J; bases not matched to a gene: 0. This CDR3 is built from 14 residues. Germline V CDR1 and CDR2: LNHDA, SQIVND (reference sequence). CDR3 DNA: TGTGCCAGTAGTATACTAGCGGCCTACAATGAGCAGTTCTTC. Residues: CASSILAAYNEQFF.

A single count supports this clone. V and J are TRBV2 and TRBJ2-2; 7 bases are shared with TRBD1. Trimming at V came to 6 bases and at J to 5 bases, leaving 9 bases not matched to a gene. Germline loops: CDR1 SNHLY, CDR2 FYNNEI. The CDR3 covers 15 residues. The CDR3 DNA reads as TGTGCCAGCAGGATAAGGTCGACAGGGACCGGGGAGCTGTTTTTT. Protein sequence: CASRIRSTGTGELFF.

This sequence joins TRBV5-1 and TRBJ2-3, with TRBD2 matching 9 bases. The CDR3 has 14 amino acids. V gave up 0 bases and J gave up 6 bases; unmatched junction bases: 2. Looked up from germline, CDR1 is SGHRS and CDR2 is YFSETQ. CDR3 bases: TGCGCCAGCAGCTTGGGGACTAGCGCTGATACGCAGTATTTT. Its translation is CASSLGTSADTQYF.

The rearrangement uses TRBV27 and TRBJ2-2; 7 bases align to TRBD1. The CDR3 runs to 12 residues. The junction had 7 bases not matched to a gene; V was cut back by 5 bases and J by 13 bases. Germline-derived CDR1 and CDR2 are MNHEY and SMNVEV (reference sequence). In nucleotides, the CDR3 is TGTGCCAGCAGTGAAGGGGGCCGCCTGCTGTTTTTT. This gives the protein CASSEGGRLLFF.

The V and J genes are TRBV25-1 and TRBJ2-3; TRBD2 is a possible D gene (5 bases). Trimming shortened V by 0 bases and J by 3 bases, and 16 bases separated the two germline ends. The CDR3 consists of 17 residues. CDR1 and CDR2 (germline): MGHDK, SYGVNS. CDR3 loop: CASSEYLGPGGTDTQYF. For the CDR3, the DNA is TGTGCCAGCAGTGAATATTTAGGGCCCGGCGGGACAGATACGCAGTATTTT.

The chain uses TRBV7-9 and TRBJ1-3; tentatively, D is TRBD1 (5 bases). Trimming removed 2 bases at V and 0 bases at J, with 11 bases between. The CDR3 runs to 16 residues. Germline CDR1 reads SEHNR; CDR2 reads FQNEAQ (reference sequence). The CDR3 sequence is CASSLSDRHSGNTIYF. Here the CDR3 DNA reads TGTGCCAGCAGCTTATCCGACAGACACTCTGGAAACACCATATATTTT. The variable domain in full, with the rest retrieved from reference TRBV7-9 and TRBJ1-3, is DTGVSQNPRHKITKRGQNVTFRCDPISEHNRLYWYRQTLGQGPEFLTYFQNEAQLEKSRLLSDRFSAERPKGSFSTLEIQRTEQGDSAMYLCASSLSDRHSGNTIYFGEGSWLTVV.

This chain uses TRBV24-1 with TRBJ1-5; 9 bases match TRBD1. This CDR3 comprises 14 residues. CDR1 is KGHDR and CDR2 is SFDVKD in the germline V gene. The V and J ends lost 3 bases and 5 bases, in that order; junction bases with no gene match: 1. CDR3 DNA: TGTGCCACCAGTGATACAGGGGGCTATCAGCCCCAGCATTTT. The encoded protein is CATSDTGGYQPQHF.

The gene calls are TRBV5-1 and TRBJ2-1; 7 nucleotides match TRBD1. Germline loops: CDR1 SGHRS, CDR2 YFSETQ. The J segment lost 3 bases and the V segment lost 4 bases, leaving 10 bases of the junction unmatched. CDR3 size: 16 residues. DNA of the CDR3: TGCGCCAGCAGCCCGAAAGACAGGGCTAACTACAATGAGCAGTTCTTC. The encoded protein is CASSPKDRANYNEQFF.

V is TRBV28 and J is TRBJ2-7; D may be TRBD2 (6 bases). There are 15 residues in the CDR3. The V gene lost 4 bases and the J gene lost 5 bases, with 18 bases spanning the gap. Germline V gene lookup returns CDR1 MDHEN and CDR2 SYDVKM. The CDR3 region is CASSSYGTGPDEQYF. The CDR3 region has the DNA TGTGCCAGCAGTTCTTACGGGACTGGGCCGGACGAGCAGTACTTC.

The gene calls are TRBV27 and TRBJ1-6; TRBD1 aligns across 7 bases. Trimming cost V 2 bases and J 11 bases; bases outside gene matches: 3. Germline assignment: CDR1 MNHEY and CDR2 SMNVEV (reference sequence). The CDR3 contains 13 residues. The CDR3 DNA is TGTGCCAGCAGTTTAACAGGGGTTACACCCCTCCACTTT. As protein: CASSLTGVTPLHF.

CDR3 coding DNA: TGTGCCTGGAGTGTAACAGGGTTGGTCAATCAGCCCCAGCATTTT. Its protein product is CAWSVTGLVNQPQHF. The rearrangement joins TRBV30 to TRBJ1-5; tentative D call: TRBD1 (6 bases). The germline CDR1 and CDR2 sequences are GTSNPN and SVGIG (reference sequence). This CDR3 spans 15 amino acids. Trimming cost V 0 bases and J 3 bases, with 12 bases left between them.

V gene TRBV2 combines with J gene TRBJ2-2; D not resolved. Trimming removed 6 bases at V and 1 base at J, with 3 bases between. Germline loops: CDR1 SNHLY, CDR2 FYNNEI. The CDR3 totals 12 residues. CDR3 nucleotide sequence: TGTGCCAGCAGACAGAACACCGGGGAGCTGTTTTTT. This encodes CASRQNTGELFF.

This chain links TRBV4-1 with TRBJ1-5, with no clear D. The CDR3 consists of 15 residues. Trimming pared 0 bases from V and 2 bases from J, leaving 8 bases between. The V gene's germline CDR1 is MGHRA and CDR2 YSYEKL. CDR3 nucleotides: TGCGCCAGCAGCCAAGATCTTACAGGCAATCAGCCCCAGCATTTT. Its translation is CASSQDLTGNQPQHF.

The J gene is TRBJ1-3, the V gene TRBV2, with 10 nucleotides matching TRBD1. CDR3 length equals 14 residues. The germline V gene has CDR1 SNHLY and CDR2 FYNNEI. V shed 7 bases and J 2 bases; nucleotides not matched to a gene: 2. CDR3 in DNA: TGTGCCAGCACCGGGACAGGGGCTGGAAACACCATATATTTT. This encodes CASTGTGAGNTIYF.

This chain links TRBV7-9 with TRBJ2-4, with 7 bases aligning to TRBD1. Looked up from germline, CDR1 is SEHNR and CDR2 is FQNEAQ (reference sequence). CDR3 length: 13 amino acids. J was trimmed by 4 bases and V by 4 bases; bases with no gene match: 1. The CDR3 protein is CASSSGGKNIQYF. As DNA, the CDR3 is TGTGCCAGCAGCTCAGGGGGTAAAAACATTCAGTACTTC.

The chain has TRBV9 and TRBJ2-3; 9 bases agree with TRBD2. CDR1 and CDR2 from the germline V gene are SGDLS and YYNGEE. The V gene end was trimmed by 0 bases and the J gene end by 7 bases; junction bases not matched to a gene: 6. The CDR3 extends over 15 amino acids. The CDR3 sequence is CASSVEGGGGNTQYF. The CDR3 DNA is TGTGCCAGCAGCGTAGAAGGCGGGGGGGGAAATACGCAGTATTTT.

The V gene is TRBV5-5, the J gene TRBJ2-7; maybe TRBD2 (5 bases). This CDR3 region has 15 residues. Looked up from germline, CDR1 is SGHKS and CDR2 is YYEKEE (reference sequence). V was clipped by 0 bases and J by 0 bases, with 10 bases between them. The chain's CDR3 is CASSLGTGSSYEQYF. CDR3 in DNA: TGTGCCAGCAGCTTGGGGACGGGGAGCTCCTACGAGCAGTACTTC.

The table lists this clone with many counts. The chain couples TRBV4-1 to TRBJ2-7; D perhaps matches TRBD1 (6 bases). The CDR3 loop spans 16 amino acids. V was trimmed by 4 bases and J by 7 bases, leaving 23 bases between them. Germline CDR1 reads MGHRA; CDR2 reads YSYEKL. The CDR3 nucleotides read TGCGCCAGCAGCCTCACGATACTCAGGGGCCCCTCTGAGCAGTACTTC. This gives the protein CASSLTILRGPSEQYF.

The chain employs TRBV7-8 and TRBJ2-1, with 10 bases lining up with TRBD1. The germline gives CDR1 SGHVS, CDR2 FQNEAQ. V was pared by 3 bases and J by 7 bases, with 9 bases of the junction left unmatched. The CDR3 is 16 residues long. CDR3 bases: TGTGCCAGCAGCTTCCTCGGGACAGGGGCTCGGAATGAGCAGTTCTTC. Its translation: CASSFLGTGARNEQFF.

The chain has TRBV29-1 and TRBJ1-2, with D maybe TRBD1 (5 bases). Per germline, CDR1 SQVTM and CDR2 ANQGSEA. V was shortened by 5 bases and J by 3 bases, with 16 bases between the two germline ends. This CDR3 comprises 14 residues. For the CDR3, the DNA is TGCAGCGTTTCTGGGATCGGCAGGGACTATGGCTACACCTTC. Translating it yields CSVSGIGRDYGYTF.

The chain uses TRBV6-6 and TRBJ1-4, with D uncertain. The CDR3 loop spans 12 amino acids. Per the germline V gene, CDR1 is MNHNY and CDR2 is SVGAGI (reference sequence). V dropped 8 bases and J dropped 6 bases, with 10 bases sitting between them. Here the CDR3 reads CASQDIDEKLFF. Here the CDR3 DNA reads TGTGCCAGCCAGGATATTGATGAAAAACTGTTTTTT.